This T cell receptor beta chain was captured in a study of cytomegalovirus exposure and HLA in healthy donors. Trimming took 8 bases from V and 2 from J; bases not matched to a gene: 3. The CDR3 has 14 residues. Germline CDR1 SNHLY, CDR2 FYNNEI. PCR amplification relied on 60 Vbeta primers (plus 13 Jbeta primers). Profiling relied on immunoSEQ multiplex PCR, and the TCRdb table lists in-frame clones only, not all of them. This repertoire shows about 84,000 clones, around three fifths found once; its top ten account for over 12%. This sequence originates from a woman in her thirties or forties in good health and CMV-seropositive. What was sequenced was PBMCs. The chain couples TRBV2 to TRBJ1-3; TRBD1 aligns across 10 bases. CDR3 region: CASFDRGPGNTIYF. The DNA of the CDR3 is TGTGCCAGCTTTGACAGGGGGCCTGGAAACACCATATATTTT. The variable domain in full, with the rest retrieved from reference TRBV2 and TRBJ1-3, is EPEVTQTPSHQVTQMGQEVILRCVPISNHLYFYWYRQILGQKVEFLVSFYNNEISEKSEIFDDQFSVERPDGSNFTLKIRSTKLEDSAMYFCASFDRGPGNTIYFGEGSWLTVV.